The clone carrying this T cell receptor beta chain was found once. In germline, CDR1 is SGHAT, CDR2 FQDESV (reference sequence). Trimming at V came to 5 bases and at J to 4 bases, leaving 7 bases not matched to a gene. The CDR3 length is 14 residues. This sample is part of a study of blood T cell repertoires in COVID-19. Study-wide context: Both acute and convalescent COVID-19 samples were obtained from the United States, Italy and Spain. Sample material is recorded as cDNA or gDNA derived from T cells, B-cell-depleted T cells, or PBMCs.

In the original workflow: Amplification of reference gene primers provided the estimated nucleated cell counts. Generated by immunoSEQ multiplex PCR, the TCRdb table keeps only in-frame clones and is missing some. V and J calls plus clone size are reproduced from that table; the DNA served to infer D and trimming. The table shows more than 40,000 clones, with just over 90% occurring only once. The sequenced sample consisted of peripheral blood. The source of this sequence is a man between 65 and 85 years old with acute or convalescent COVID-19. The J gene is TRBJ1-1, the V gene TRBV11-1, with 7 bases matching TRBD1. The CDR3 reads CASSPHRDSTEAFF. DNA for the CDR3: TGTGCCAGCAGCCCGCACCGGGACAGCACTGAAGCTTTCTTT.